The 32 T cell receptor beta chains given below trace back to one sample, sequenced in a study of cytomegalovirus exposure and HLA in healthy donors. Measured with immunoSEQ multiplex PCR; TCRdb has only the in-frame clones, and not every one. The sample consists of 90,000 to 150,000 clones, roughly 88% of them appearing once. Sequencing used PBMCs. The receptors originated from a young woman in good health and CMV-seropositive.

This chain uses TRBV19 with TRBJ1-5; D gene ambiguous. Trimming took 2 bases from V and 0 from J, leaving 11 bases between them. The CDR3 consists of 16 residues. Per germline, CDR1 LNHDA and CDR2 SQIVND (reference sequence). The CDR3 DNA reads as TGTGCCAGTAGTATATTGGGCGGGATTAGCAATCAGCCCCAGCATTTT. Protein: CASSILGGISNQPQHF.

The J gene is TRBJ1-1, the V gene TRBV6-5, with 7 bases identical to TRBD1. Germline-derived CDR1 and CDR2 are MNHEY and SVGAGI. The CDR3 contains 15 residues. After removal of 6 bases from V and 5 bases from J, the junction contained 12 bases not matched to a gene. CDR3 amino acids: CASSSPGRGRTEAFF. The CDR3 region has the DNA TGTGCCAGCAGCTCCCCGGGCAGGGGGAGGACTGAAGCTTTCTTT.

The chain carries TRBV2 and TRBJ1-1; D is ambiguous. V lost 0 bases to trimming and J lost 11 bases, with 16 bases between them. The CDR3 covers 14 residues. Germline V gene data show CDR1 as SNHLY and CDR2 as FYNNEI. CDR3 protein: CASSEASGGWRAFF. CDR3 nucleotide sequence: TGTGCCAGCAGTGAAGCGTCGGGAGGATGGCGTGCTTTCTTT.

In its sample, this clone was seen once. V is TRBV7-2 and J is TRBJ1-1, with 7 nucleotides matching TRBD1. The CDR3 consists of 15 residues. The germline CDR1 and CDR2 sequences are SGHTA and FQGNSA. V was pared by 5 bases and J by 2 bases, with 8 bases of the junction left unmatched. DNA for the CDR3: TGTGCCAGCAGCGCCCGGACAGGATCAAACACTGAAGCTTTCTTT. Protein sequence: CASSARTGSNTEAFF.

V usage is TRBV19 and J usage is TRBJ1-5, with a weak D call TRBD1 (5 bases). The CDR3 spans 14 residues. Trimming stripped 4 bases from V and 9 bases from J, with 16 bases between. Germline values: CDR1 LNHDA, CDR2 SQIVND (reference sequence). CDR3 sequence reads: CASSTSGGKAPQHF. The CDR3 coding sequence is TGTGCCAGTAGTACCAGCGGGGGAAAAGCGCCCCAGCATTTT.

The chain combines TRBV5-1 with TRBJ1-1; 9 bases are shared with TRBD1. The length of the CDR3 is 14 residues. V was pared by 4 bases and J by 4 bases, with 5 bases of the junction left unmatched. Germline CDR1 is SGHRS and CDR2 is YFSETQ. CDR3 loop: CASSTLGQGTEAFF. The CDR3 DNA is TGCGCCAGCAGCACCCTGGGACAGGGCACTGAAGCTTTCTTT.

This chain links TRBV10-3 with TRBJ1-2; the match to TRBD1 covers 7 bases. The length of the CDR3 is 15 residues. Germline V lookup: CDR1 ENHRY, CDR2 SYGVKD. After removal of 10 bases from V and 2 bases from J, the junction contained 13 bases not matched to a gene. In nucleotides, the CDR3 is TGTGCCACCTCCATCCCCAGGGACAGAAACTATGGCTACACCTTC. Translated, it gives CATSIPRDRNYGYTF.

The rearrangement links TRBV4-3 to TRBJ2-2; 7 bases agree with TRBD2. V gave up 1 base and J gave up 4 bases; unmatched junction bases: 0. CDR1 and CDR2 from the germline V gene are LGHNA and YSLEER. The CDR3 consists of 14 residues. The CDR3 here is CASSQGGSTGELFF. In DNA, the CDR3 is TGCGCCAGCAGCCAAGGCGGGAGCACCGGGGAGCTGTTTTTT.

The chain uses TRBV5-4 and TRBJ2-3; D remains unclear. The CDR3 consists of 15 residues. V dropped 2 bases and J dropped 0 bases, with 10 bases sitting between them. CDR1 SGHNT and CDR2 YYREEE come from the germline V gene (reference sequence). CDR3 loop: CASSLDISSTDTQYF. In nucleotides, the CDR3 is TGTGCCAGCAGCTTAGACATCTCTAGCACAGATACGCAGTATTTT.

About this clone: A read error may account for a junction end that differs from germline. The chain couples TRBV6-5 to TRBJ1-6; D uncertain. The CDR3 consists of 13 residues. The germline gives CDR1 MNHEY, CDR2 SVGAGI. The chain's CDR3 is CASSYSDNSPLHF. The CDR3, as DNA: TGTGCCAGCAGTTACTCCGATAATTCACCCCTCCACTTT.

The chain recombines TRBV4-3 with TRBJ2-1; 8 bases are a match to TRBD1. The trim removed 4 bases at V and 6 bases at J, leaving 14 bases unmatched. This CDR3 has 17 amino acids. Germline V gives CDR1 LGHNA, CDR2 YSLEER. The CDR3 loop is CASSPQLRQGSSNEQFF. For the CDR3, the DNA is TGCGCCAGCAGCCCGCAATTAAGACAGGGGTCGAGCAATGAGCAGTTCTTC.

This chain links TRBV7-3 with TRBJ2-2; 7 bases are a match to TRBD1. The CDR3 covers 15 residues. Losses at the gene ends were 4 bases for V and 1 base for J; bases not matched to a gene: 3. CDR1 SGHTA and CDR2 FQGTGA come from the germline V gene. CDR3 protein: CASSYNRGNTGELFF. The CDR3 nucleotides are TGTGCCAGCAGCTATAACAGGGGGAACACCGGGGAGCTGTTTTTT.

The V call is TRBV7-9, the J call TRBJ2-1; 8 bases fit TRBD2. Germline V gives CDR1 SEHNR, CDR2 FQNEAQ (reference sequence). CDR3 length: 16 amino acids. Trimming at V came to 0 bases and at J to 2 bases, leaving 3 bases not matched to a gene. CDR3 nucleotide sequence: TGTGCCAGCAGCTTAGCCCAGGGACTAGCCTACAATGAGCAGTTCTTC. This sequence encodes CASSLAQGLAYNEQFF.

This CDR3 reads CASSSFRGGRTGELFF. CDR3 DNA: TGTGCCAGCAGCTCCTTTCGCGGGGGGCGCACCGGGGAGCTGTTTTTT. The V gene is TRBV7-2, the J gene TRBJ2-2; 8 nucleotides match TRBD2. Germline V gene lookup returns CDR1 SGHTA and CDR2 FQGNSA. The CDR3 totals 16 residues. Trimming at V came to 4 bases and at J to 4 bases, leaving 8 bases not matched to a gene. Based on the CDR3 plus reference TRBV7-2 and TRBJ2-2, the full variable domain is GAGVSQSPSNKVTEKGKDVELRCDPISGHTALYWYRQSLGQGLEFLIYFQGNSAPDKSGLPSDRFSAERTGGSVSTLTIQRTQQEDSAVYLCASSSFRGGRTGELFFGEGSRLTVL.

This clone turned up a few times. V is TRBV20-1 and J is TRBJ1-2, with D unclear. Germline V gene lookup returns CDR1 DFQATT and CDR2 SNEGSKA (reference sequence). This CDR3 has 10 amino acids. The V and J ends lost 0 bases and 8 bases respectively, with 4 bases between them. CDR3 sequence reads: CSARETGYTF. In DNA, the CDR3 is TGCAGTGCTAGAGAGACAGGCTACACCTTC.

This chain uses TRBV6-1 with TRBJ1-4, with 7 bases aligning to TRBD1. Germline-derived CDR1 and CDR2 are MNHNS and SASEGT. After removal of 5 bases from V and 8 bases from J, the junction contained 8 bases not matched to a gene. CDR3 size: 14 residues. This CDR3 is CASSLGGPGEKLFF. The CDR3 DNA is TGTGCCAGCAGTCTAGGGGGCCCCGGGGAAAAACTGTTTTTT.

The rearrangement links TRBV5-1 to TRBJ1-3; D unclear. The V end lost 1 base, the J end lost 0 bases, and 8 bases lay between the germline ends. Germline CDR1 and CDR2: SGHRS and YFSETQ. This CDR3 has 15 residues. The CDR3 loop reads CASSLTPDSGNTIYF. The CDR3 bases are TGCGCCAGCAGCTTGACTCCCGACTCTGGAAACACCATATATTTT.

The genes are TRBV21-1 and TRBJ2-7; the table's D call, TRBD1, has no DNA check behind it. TRBV21-1 is an annotated pseudogene. This CDR3 contains 16 residues. The CDR3 DNA reads TGTGCCAGCAGTATAGGGGTACCCGAGTACCCCTACGAGCAGTACTTC. Its translation: CASSIGVPEYPYEQYF.

The rearrangement links TRBV10-3 to TRBJ2-1; 9 bases map to TRBD2. This CDR3 spans 20 amino acids. The germline CDR1 and CDR2 sequences are ENHRY and SYGVKD. With V trimmed by 0 bases and J by 2 bases, 14 bases remained unmatched. The DNA of the CDR3 is TGTGCCATCAGTGAGTCGAGGGGGCGGCTAGCGGGGAGTACCTACAATGAGCAGTTCTTC. Protein: CAISESRGRLAGSTYNEQFF.

The J gene is TRBJ1-5, the V gene TRBV28, with TRBD1 matching 10 bases. CDR1 and CDR2 from the germline V gene are MDHEN and SYDVKM. CDR3 size: 17 residues. V trimming: 5 bases; J trimming: 1 base; junction bases outside the gene matches: 8. In DNA form, the CDR3 reads TGTGCCAGCAGTCCTGTGGGGACAGGGGTGAGCAATCAGCCCCAGCATTTT. Translation: CASSPVGTGVSNQPQHF.

The rearrangement joins TRBV4-3 to TRBJ1-1; the D gene is possibly TRBD1 (6 bases). CDR1 is LGHNA and CDR2 is YSLEER in the germline V gene. V lost 3 bases to trimming and J lost 4 bases, with 18 bases between them. The CDR3 spans 16 residues. Here the CDR3 reads CASSQSGGARGTEAFF. The CDR3 region has the DNA TGCGCCAGCAGCCAGTCGGGGGGGGCTCGCGGCACTGAAGCTTTCTTT.

This chain links TRBV11-2 with TRBJ2-2; a weak D match, TRBD1 (6 bases). The ends were cut back, 10 bases at V and 4 bases at J, with 19 bases in the middle. Germline-derived CDR1 and CDR2 are SGHAT and FQNNGV. The CDR3 covers 15 residues. The CDR3 region is CAIPKGVSGTGELFF. The CDR3 nucleotides are TGTGCCATCCCGAAGGGGGTTTCGGGCACCGGGGAGCTGTTTTTT.

The chain combines TRBV2 with TRBJ1-1; a weak D match, TRBD1 (6 bases). CDR1 is SNHLY and CDR2 is FYNNEI in the germline V gene. Trimming removed 10 bases at V and 4 bases at J, with 16 bases between. The CDR3 spans 13 residues. CDR3 nucleotide sequence: TGTGCCACCACCGGGACAATAGGCACTGAAGCTTTCTTT. Translated, it gives CATTGTIGTEAFF.

V and J are TRBV30 and TRBJ1-5, with a weak D call TRBD1 (6 bases). The CDR3 spans 16 residues. The germline CDR1 and CDR2 sequences are GTSNPN and SVGIG (reference sequence). Trimming took off 0 bases at V and 2 bases at J, with 14 bases between the two ends. The CDR3 spells CAWSVPRQAGNQPQHF. The CDR3 bases are TGTGCCTGGAGTGTACCCCGACAGGCCGGCAATCAGCCCCAGCATTTT.

The chain has TRBV11-3 and TRBJ2-1, with 9 bases lining up with TRBD2. CDR1 is SGHNT, CDR2 YENEEA, per germline. With V trimmed by 1 base and J by 7 bases, 8 bases remained unmatched. This CDR3 contains 16 residues. The CDR3 sequence: CASSLARLAVSNEQFF. DNA for the CDR3: TGTGCCAGCAGCTTAGCCCGACTAGCGGTAAGTAATGAGCAGTTCTTC.

The rearrangement joins TRBV6-6 to TRBJ2-7; unclear D gene. Germline V gives CDR1 MNHNY, CDR2 SVGAGI (reference sequence). The CDR3 consists of 14 residues. The V and J ends lost 4 bases and 4 bases respectively, with 14 bases between them. The CDR3 sequence: CASSSPANPYEQYF. CDR3 DNA sequence: TGTGCCAGCAGTTCCCCCGCGAATCCTTACGAGCAGTACTTC.

This rearrangement joins TRBV7-9 to TRBJ2-7; D unclear. Trimming stripped 5 bases from V and 12 bases from J, with 20 bases between. The length of the CDR3 is 13 residues. Germline V gene lookup returns CDR1 SEHNR and CDR2 FQNEAQ (reference sequence). The CDR3 region is CASSAGVDFMRYF. The CDR3 DNA reads TGTGCCAGCAGCGCAGGCGTGGATTTTATGAGGTACTTC.

This clone was seen more than once but under ten times. The J gene is TRBJ2-5, the V gene TRBV18; TRBD1 aligns across 9 bases. Trimming took 3 bases from V and 5 from J; bases not matched to a gene: 10. Germline-derived CDR1 and CDR2 are KGHSH and LQKENI. The CDR3 runs to 16 residues. This CDR3 is CASSPFSQGAAETQYF. CDR3 DNA: TGTGCCAGCTCACCCTTCTCACAGGGGGCGGCCGAGACCCAGTACTTC. Full variable domain (rest looked up from reference TRBV18 and TRBJ2-5): NAGVMQNPRHLVRRRGQEARLRCSPMKGHSHVYWYRQLPEEGLKFMVYLQKENIIDESGMPKERFSAEFPKEGPSILRIQQVVRGDSAAYFCASSPFSQGAAETQYFGPGTRLLVL.

V gene TRBV6-5 combines with J gene TRBJ1-5, with TRBD1 matching over 10 bases. The CDR3 sequence is 15 residues long. CDR1 and CDR2 from the germline V gene are MNHEY and SVGAGI. With V trimmed by 6 bases and J by 1 base, 3 bases remained unmatched. CDR3 DNA: TGTGCCAGCAGCCCGGACAGGGGGAGCAATCAGCCCCAGCATTTT. This encodes CASSPDRGSNQPQHF.

The rearrangement joins TRBV6-5 to TRBJ2-1; 8 nucleotides align to TRBD1. Germline CDR1 and CDR2: MNHEY and SVGAGI. After removal of 6 bases from V and 2 bases from J, the junction contained 3 bases not matched to a gene. The CDR3 is made up of 14 amino acids. CDR3 residues: CASRSGQAYNEQFF. The CDR3 bases are TGTGCCAGCAGGTCGGGACAGGCCTACAATGAGCAGTTCTTC.

V usage is TRBV5-1 and J usage is TRBJ2-1; 12 bases agree with TRBD2. The germline gives CDR1 SGHRS, CDR2 YFSETQ. V dropped 4 bases and J dropped 2; count of bases not matched to a gene: 7. CDR3 length: 17 residues. In DNA form, the CDR3 reads TGCGCCAGCAGCACGACTAGCGGGGGACACCCCTACAATGAGCAGTTCTTC. It translates to CASSTTSGGHPYNEQFF.

About this clone itself: This sample also contains other DNA sequences that code for the same CDR3. This chain joins TRBV6-5 and TRBJ1-2, with 7 bases aligning to TRBD1. The CDR3 has 13 amino acids. Germline CDR1 and CDR2: MNHEY and SVGAGI. The ends lost 6 bases at V and 4 bases at J; junction bases unmatched: 5. This chain's CDR3 is CASRRDSRYGYTF. The CDR3 DNA is TGTGCCAGCAGACGGGACAGCCGCTATGGCTACACCTTC.